A selection of T cell receptor beta chains follows, all from one sample in a study of monozygotic twins with inflammatory bowel disease. Following a re-call of the 5' RACE reads, TCRdb has one entry per CDR3 protein and lacks DNA. Its table records some 200,000 distinct CDR3 sequences. What was sequenced was blood. These receptors were taken from a human donor with ulcerative colitis or Crohn's disease, or a healthy co-twin of an affected twin (not recorded which). Both conserved end residues are part of each CDR3. Fields, in order: J gene, V gene, CDR3 protein.

j_gene: TRBJ1-5; v_gene: TRBV19; CDR3aa: CASSIETFYFGSNQPQHF
j_gene: TRBJ1-1; v_gene: TRBV27; CDR3aa: CASTHLSAGASTEAFF
j_gene: TRBJ2-5; v_gene: TRBV9; CDR3aa: CASSVGARTGETQYF
j_gene: TRBJ1-2; v_gene: TRBV7-9; CDR3aa: CASSPRSGNGYTF
j_gene: TRBJ1-6; v_gene: TRBV5-5; CDR3aa: CASSIGTGDSPLHF
j_gene: TRBJ2-3; v_gene: TRBV12-3/TRBV12-4; CDR3aa: CASGPGREGDTQYF
j_gene: TRBJ2-5; v_gene: TRBV7-2; CDR3aa: CASSKGSDTWGETQYF
j_gene: TRBJ2-7; v_gene: TRBV27; CDR3aa: CASSLNGREQYF
j_gene: TRBJ2-4; v_gene: TRBV5-6; CDR3aa: CASSRRAGGNIQYF
j_gene: TRBJ1-5; v_gene: TRBV20-1; CDR3aa: CSVPQGQGRWPQHF
j_gene: TRBJ2-1; v_gene: TRBV20-1; CDR3aa: CSARDIGVPYNEQFF
j_gene: TRBJ1-5; v_gene: TRBV11-2; CDR3aa: CASSLIASRQGVSQPQHF
j_gene: TRBJ2-1; v_gene: TRBV15; CDR3aa: CATSGTTGGEQFF
j_gene: TRBJ1-1; v_gene: TRBV7-8; CDR3aa: CASSPWTGWTEAFF
j_gene: TRBJ2-1; v_gene: TRBV7-2; CDR3aa: CASSTGVSRNNEQFF
j_gene: TRBJ1-2; v_gene: TRBV7-2; CDR3aa: CASSWDRDVDGYTF
j_gene: TRBJ1-3; v_gene: TRBV6-5; CDR3aa: CASTSGNTIYF
j_gene: TRBJ1-1; v_gene: TRBV10-3; CDR3aa: CAISDGSHEEAFF
j_gene: TRBJ1-1; v_gene: TRBV6-5; CDR3aa: CASSSPNRKGSEAFF
j_gene: TRBJ2-2; v_gene: TRBV5-1; CDR3aa: CASSFGGQNGELFF
j_gene: TRBJ1-4; v_gene: TRBV7-9; CDR3aa: CASSPDGRLTNEKLFF
j_gene: TRBJ2-3; v_gene: TRBV12-5; CDR3aa: CASGPSGTDTQYF
j_gene: TRBJ1-1; v_gene: TRBV7-8; CDR3aa: CASSPGHKNTEAFF
j_gene: TRBJ2-1; v_gene: TRBV20-1; CDR3aa: CSAMPRPTSSYNEQFF
j_gene: TRBJ1-5; v_gene: TRBV7-9; CDR3aa: CASSPSDRYQPQHF
j_gene: TRBJ1-4; v_gene: TRBV12-3/TRBV12-4; CDR3aa: CASSLLPLMGRSSEKLFF
j_gene: TRBJ1-1; v_gene: TRBV19; CDR3aa: CASSTAWDSLNTEAFF
j_gene: TRBJ2-3; v_gene: TRBV7-6; CDR3aa: CASSLKQYRGDTQYF
j_gene: TRBJ2-5; v_gene: TRBV7-7; CDR3aa: CASSLGGGYQETQYF
j_gene: TRBJ1-6; v_gene: TRBV27; CDR3aa: CATRLLQGNSPLHF
j_gene: TRBJ2-7; v_gene: TRBV9; CDR3aa: CASSVGQSLSYEQYF
j_gene: TRBJ2-1; v_gene: TRBV29-1; CDR3aa: CSVVTYNEQFF
j_gene: TRBJ1-2; v_gene: TRBV7-9; CDR3aa: CASSQTGPYGYTF
j_gene: TRBJ2-1; v_gene: TRBV2; CDR3aa: CASSPGNNEQFF
j_gene: TRBJ2-1; v_gene: TRBV9; CDR3aa: CASSPRGSGGVRSYNEQFF
j_gene: TRBJ1-4; v_gene: TRBV3-1; CDR3aa: CASSQGPYMTATNEKLFF
j_gene: TRBJ1-4; v_gene: TRBV20-1; CDR3aa: CSAHYNEKLFF
j_gene: TRBJ1-1; v_gene: TRBV12-3/TRBV12-4; CDR3aa: CASSAQGVYTEAFF
j_gene: TRBJ2-5; v_gene: TRBV12-3/TRBV12-4; CDR3aa: CASSEKLRYETQYF
j_gene: TRBJ1-6; v_gene: TRBV5-1; CDR3aa: CASSPGQGDTPLHF
j_gene: TRBJ2-3; v_gene: TRBV12-3/TRBV12-4; CDR3aa: CASSPSEAGDTDTQYF
j_gene: TRBJ1-5; v_gene: TRBV25-1; CDR3aa: CASSEGAVNQPQHF
j_gene: TRBJ1-6; v_gene: TRBV5-1; CDR3aa: CASRQQGSETPLHF
j_gene: TRBJ2-3; v_gene: TRBV20-1; CDR3aa: CSAPWRGGSTDTQYF
j_gene: TRBJ2-7; v_gene: TRBV5-1; CDR3aa: CASSSGQGVFEQYF
j_gene: TRBJ1-1; v_gene: TRBV11-1; CDR3aa: CASSLQDGNTEAFF